The T cell receptor beta chain under discussion was sequenced for a study of T cell changes during pregnancy in multiple sclerosis. Trimming pared 9 bases from V and 1 base from J, leaving 12 bases between. Germline V gives CDR1 LNHDA, CDR2 SQIVND (reference sequence). The CDR3 is 13 residues long. Profiling relied on immunoSEQ multiplex PCR, and the TCRdb table lists in-frame clones only, not all of them. The repertoire holds around 100,000 clones, with more than 85% as singletons. The chain carries TRBV19 and TRBJ1-1, with no clear D. The specimen comprised peripheral blood, sampled in the third trimester of pregnancy. This clonotype originated in a female donor with multiple sclerosis, enrolled in a pregnancy study. The CDR3 region has the DNA TGTGCCAGCTGTTTACAGAGGAACACTGAAGCTTTCTTT. Amino acids: CASCLQRNTEAFF.